The 17 T cell receptor beta chains reported below all come from one sample, sequenced in a study of CXCR3-negative and CXCR3-positive naive CD8 T cells. Broader study findings: When CXCR3-positive naive cells were set against CXCR3-negative naive cells, the former had more hydrophobic TRB CDR3s.

The antigens these receptors bind are not known. Each TRB cDNA library was prepared by 5' RACE (with UMI labels). TCRdb reprocessed the 5' RACE reads and reports one entry per CDR3 protein, with no DNA. Seen in this sample are more than 6,000 distinct CDR3 sequences; the ten most common clones hold under 2.5%. The sequenced sample was naive CXCR3+ CD8+ T cells from blood. Subset defined: CD45RO-CCR7+CD27+CD95- naive CD8+ T cells expressing CXCR3 (TNR3+). These receptors were obtained from a human donor in good health. Some clones in this sample may be carry-over from other donors' samples.

This sequence joins TRBV20-1 and TRBJ2-1. Germline CDR1 is DFQATT and CDR2 is SNEGSKA (reference sequence). The CDR3 runs to 17 residues. CDR3: CSARVTSGWGFNNEQFF.

This clonotype is identified as medium-sized from frequency. The chain has TRBV3-1 and TRBJ2-7; TCRdb designates TRBD1, a call that cannot be tested without DNA. The CDR3 is 15 residues long. Per the germline V gene, CDR1 is LGHDT and CDR2 is YNNKEL (reference sequence). CDR3 sequence: CASSLTGTDGYEQYF.

This rearrangement joins TRBV15 to TRBJ2-7; TCRdb proposes TRBD1, but this gene call is untestable without DNA. Germline CDR1 reads LNHNV; CDR2 reads YYDKDF (reference sequence). The CDR3 length is 14 residues. CDR3 sequence reads: CATSSGQGFNEQYF.

The chain combines TRBV2 with TRBJ1-5. The germline V gene encodes CDR1 SNHLY and CDR2 FYNNEI. The CDR3 has 14 residues. The CDR3 region is CASSDSGSNQPQHF.

The chain joins TRBV28 to TRBJ2-7; no DNA is available, so the TRBD1 call from TCRdb remains unchecked. CDR3 size: 14 residues. The germline gives CDR1 MDHEN, CDR2 SYDVKM. The CDR3 protein is CASRGQGLAYEQYF.

This clonotype is deemed medium-sized by its frequency. The gene calls are TRBV5-3 and TRBJ1-1; TCRdb designates TRBD1, a call that cannot be tested without DNA. TRBV5-3 is noted as an ORF with a role that remains uncertain. This CDR3 is 14 amino acids long. The CDR3 reads CARRDGTPNTEAFF.

This clonotype is medium-sized (0.01 to 0.1%) by frequency. The rearrangement joins TRBV12-5 to TRBJ1-1; the D call from TCRdb, TRBD1, cannot be confirmed without DNA. This CDR3 has 16 amino acids. Germline V gene data show CDR1 as LGHNT and CDR2 as FRNRAP. Here the CDR3 reads CASGLVRLGRNTEAFF. The whole variable domain, filled in from reference TRBV12-5 and TRBJ1-1, reads DARVTQTPRHKVTEMGQEVTMRCQPILGHNTVFWYRQTMMQGLELLAYFRNRAPLDDSGMPKDRFSAEMPDATLATLKIQPSEPRDSAVYFCASGLVRLGRNTEAFFGQGTRLTVV.

The chain joins TRBV3-1 to TRBJ2-1. CDR1 and CDR2 (germline): LGHDT, YNNKEL (reference sequence). The CDR3 sequence is 12 residues long. Here the CDR3 reads CASSLDYNEQFF.

The chain links TRBV5-1 to TRBJ2-5. The CDR3 runs 14 residues. Germline CDR1 and CDR2: SGHRS and YFSETQ. The CDR3 sequence: CASSKTYVKETQYF.

This clonotype is called medium-sized based on its frequency. This chain links TRBV10-3 with TRBJ2-1; checking the TCRdb D call of TRBD1 is not possible without DNA. CDR3 length: 14 residues. Looked up from germline, CDR1 is ENHRY and CDR2 is SYGVKD. The CDR3 loop reads CAISEPQGVNEQFF.

The rearrangement joins TRBV11-2 to TRBJ2-1; TCRdb proposes TRBD2, but this gene call is untestable without DNA. This CDR3 spans 16 amino acids. Germline-derived CDR1 and CDR2 are SGHAT and FQNNGV. Here the CDR3 reads CASSNGAGLAGLEQFF.

The chain couples TRBV12-3 or TRBV12-4 to TRBJ2-6; the D call from TCRdb, TRBD2, cannot be confirmed without DNA. CDR3 length: 17 residues. CDR3 loop: CASSEPGLAAGANVLTF.

This chain connects TRBV6-5 to TRBJ2-2; the D call from TCRdb, TRBD1, cannot be confirmed without DNA. The CDR3 totals 14 residues. From germline, CDR1 is MNHEY and CDR2 SVGAGI. The CDR3 is CASSRGSSTGELFF.

Considering frequency, this clonotype is medium-sized. The chain is built from TRBV11-2 and TRBJ2-1; TCRdb designates TRBD2, a call that cannot be tested without DNA. The CDR3 totals 14 residues. In germline, CDR1 is SGHAT, CDR2 FQNNGV. The CDR3 loop reads CAEGVGDYYNEQFF. The full variable domain, its missing parts supplied by reference TRBV11-2 and TRBJ2-1, is EAGVAQSPRYKIIEKRQSVAFWCNPISGHATLYWYQQILGQGPKLLIQFQNNGVVDDSQLPKDRFSAERLKGVDSTLKIQPAKLEDSAVYLCAEGVGDYYNEQFFGPGTRLTVL.

This rearrangement joins TRBV20-1 to TRBJ2-3; TCRdb calls TRBD2, which cannot be checked without DNA. The germline CDR1 and CDR2 sequences are DFQATT and SNEGSKA (reference sequence). This CDR3 contains 17 residues. Here the CDR3 reads CSASGWEASGRPDTQYF.

This chain links TRBV7-9 with TRBJ2-5; with no DNA, the TCRdb D assignment of TRBD1 cannot be verified. This CDR3 comprises 15 residues. CDR1 is SEHNR and CDR2 is FQNEAQ in the germline V gene (reference sequence). CDR3: CASSPWDRDRETQYF.

Measured by frequency, this clonotype is medium-sized. The V and J genes are TRBV20-1 and TRBJ2-7; without DNA, the TCRdb call of TRBD1 cannot be checked. The germline gives CDR1 DFQATT, CDR2 SNEGSKA (reference sequence). The CDR3 loop spans 14 amino acids. The CDR3 loop reads CSAPKRDKPYEQYF.